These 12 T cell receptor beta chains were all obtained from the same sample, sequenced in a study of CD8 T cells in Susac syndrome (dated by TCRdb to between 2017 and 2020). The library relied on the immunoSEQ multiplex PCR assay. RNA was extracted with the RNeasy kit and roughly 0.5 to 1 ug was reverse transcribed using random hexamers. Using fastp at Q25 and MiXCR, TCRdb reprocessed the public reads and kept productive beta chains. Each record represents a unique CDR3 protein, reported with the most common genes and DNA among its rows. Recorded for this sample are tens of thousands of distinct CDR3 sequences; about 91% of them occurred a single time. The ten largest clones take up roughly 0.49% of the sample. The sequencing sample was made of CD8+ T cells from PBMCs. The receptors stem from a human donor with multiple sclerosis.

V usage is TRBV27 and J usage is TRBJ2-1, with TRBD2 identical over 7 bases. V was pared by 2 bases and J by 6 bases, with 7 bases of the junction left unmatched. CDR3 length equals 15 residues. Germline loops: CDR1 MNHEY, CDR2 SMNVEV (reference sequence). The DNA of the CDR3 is TGTGCCAGCAGTTTAGATCGGGGGGTCCTCAATGAGCAGTTCTTC. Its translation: CASSLDRGVLNEQFF.

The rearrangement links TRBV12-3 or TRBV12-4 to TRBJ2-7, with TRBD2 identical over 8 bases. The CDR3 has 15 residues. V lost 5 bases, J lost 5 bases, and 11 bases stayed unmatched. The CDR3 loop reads CASSVKAGVLDEQYF. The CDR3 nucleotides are TGTGCCAGCAGTGTAAAAGCGGGAGTGCTTGACGAGCAGTACTTC.

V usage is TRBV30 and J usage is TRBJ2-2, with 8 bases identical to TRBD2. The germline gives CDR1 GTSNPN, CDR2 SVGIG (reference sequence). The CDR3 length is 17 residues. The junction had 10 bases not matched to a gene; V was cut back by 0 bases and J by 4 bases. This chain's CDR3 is CAWSVGLAGISTGELFF. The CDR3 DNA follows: TGTGCCTGGAGTGTAGGACTAGCCGGGATCAGCACCGGGGAGCTGTTTTTT.

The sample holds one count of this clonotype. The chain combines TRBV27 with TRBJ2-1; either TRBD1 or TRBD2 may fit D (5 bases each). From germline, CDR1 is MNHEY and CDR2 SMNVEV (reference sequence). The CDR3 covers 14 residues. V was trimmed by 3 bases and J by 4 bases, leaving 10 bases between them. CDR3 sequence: CASSFGTRYNEQFF. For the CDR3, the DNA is TGTGCCAGCAGTTTCGGGACCCGTTACAATGAGCAGTTCTTC.

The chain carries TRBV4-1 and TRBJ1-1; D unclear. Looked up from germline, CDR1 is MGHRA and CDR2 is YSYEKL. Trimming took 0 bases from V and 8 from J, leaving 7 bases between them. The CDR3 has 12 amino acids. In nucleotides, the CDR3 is TGCGCCAGCAGCCAAGACCCGTTGGAAGCTTTCTTT. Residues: CASSQDPLEAFF.

CDR3 in amino acids: CASLKSGGEEPEAFF. The CDR3 DNA follows: TGTGCCAGCCTAAAAAGCGGGGGGGAGGAACCTGAAGCTTTCTTT. This chain uses TRBV18 with TRBJ1-1; the D gene is possibly TRBD1 (5 bases). Per germline, CDR1 KGHSH and CDR2 LQKENI. Trimming left V 8 bases short and J 6 bases short, with 22 bases between. The CDR3 has 15 amino acids.

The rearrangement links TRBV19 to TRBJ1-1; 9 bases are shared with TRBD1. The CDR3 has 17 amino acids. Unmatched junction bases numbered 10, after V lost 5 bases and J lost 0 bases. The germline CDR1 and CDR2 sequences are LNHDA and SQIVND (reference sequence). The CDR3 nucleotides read TGTGCCAGTAGTCCGCACGGGACAGGGCCCATGAACACTGAAGCTTTCTTT. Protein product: CASSPHGTGPMNTEAFF.

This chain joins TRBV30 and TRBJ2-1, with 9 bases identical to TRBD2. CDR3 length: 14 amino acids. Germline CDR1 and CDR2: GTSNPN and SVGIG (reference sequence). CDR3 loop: CAGGREESYNEQFF. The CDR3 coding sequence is TGTGCTGGCGGGAGGGAGGAATCCTACAATGAGCAGTTCTTC.

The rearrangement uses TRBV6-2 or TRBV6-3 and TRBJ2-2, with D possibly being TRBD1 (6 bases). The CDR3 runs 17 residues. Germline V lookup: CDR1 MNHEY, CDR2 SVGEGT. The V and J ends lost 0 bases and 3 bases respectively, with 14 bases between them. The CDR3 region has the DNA TGTGCCAGCAGTTACTCCTTACAGGGTACCCACACCGGGGAGCTGTTTTTT. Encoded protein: CASSYSLQGTHTGELFF.

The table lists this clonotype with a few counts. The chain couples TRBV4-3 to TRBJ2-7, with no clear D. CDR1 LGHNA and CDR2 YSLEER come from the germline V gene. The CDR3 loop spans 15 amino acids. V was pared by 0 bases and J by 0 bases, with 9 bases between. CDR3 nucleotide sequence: TGCGCCAGCAGCCAAGACCACCGGAGCTCCTACGAGCAGTACTTC. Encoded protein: CASSQDHRSSYEQYF.

CDR3 sequence (DNA): TGTGCCAGCAGCCAAGAGCCCAGGGGTTATGAAGTCACAGATACGCAGTATTTT. Translation gives CASSQEPRGYEVTDTQYF. This chain joins TRBV14 and TRBJ2-3, with a tentative D call TRBD1 (6 bases). There are 18 residues in the CDR3. The germline V gene encodes CDR1 SGHDN and CDR2 FVKESK. Trimming left V 0 bases short and J 2 bases short, with 18 bases between.

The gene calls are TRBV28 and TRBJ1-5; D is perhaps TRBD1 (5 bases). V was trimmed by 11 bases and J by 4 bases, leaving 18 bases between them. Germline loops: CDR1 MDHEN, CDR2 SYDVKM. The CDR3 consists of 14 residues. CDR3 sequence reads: CAHRGSGLNQPQHF. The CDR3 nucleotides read TGTGCCCACCGGGGGTCCGGGTTGAATCAGCCCCAGCATTTT.